This TCR beta chain was profiled in a study of CD4+ T cells in melanoma. V lost 2 bases to trimming and J lost 0 bases, with 12 bases between them. The CDR3 is 15 residues long. The germline V gene has CDR1 SQVTM and CDR2 ANQGSEA. About this clone itself: Its antigen remains unidentified.

Broader study findings: Neoantigen-specific CD4+ T cells in melanoma reportedly had diverse differentiation states.

The protocol was immunoSEQ multiplex PCR, while the TCRdb copy is restricted to in-frame clones and leaves out a portion. This repertoire shows roughly 150,000 clones, roughly 91% found once; its top ten account for 1.5% to 1.7%. V gene TRBV29-1 combines with J gene TRBJ2-3; D gene uncertain. The TCR was taken from a human donor with melanoma. CDR3 nucleotides: TGCAGCGTTGAAATAGGATCAAGAAGCACAGATACGCAGTATTTT. This encodes CSVEIGSRSTDTQYF.